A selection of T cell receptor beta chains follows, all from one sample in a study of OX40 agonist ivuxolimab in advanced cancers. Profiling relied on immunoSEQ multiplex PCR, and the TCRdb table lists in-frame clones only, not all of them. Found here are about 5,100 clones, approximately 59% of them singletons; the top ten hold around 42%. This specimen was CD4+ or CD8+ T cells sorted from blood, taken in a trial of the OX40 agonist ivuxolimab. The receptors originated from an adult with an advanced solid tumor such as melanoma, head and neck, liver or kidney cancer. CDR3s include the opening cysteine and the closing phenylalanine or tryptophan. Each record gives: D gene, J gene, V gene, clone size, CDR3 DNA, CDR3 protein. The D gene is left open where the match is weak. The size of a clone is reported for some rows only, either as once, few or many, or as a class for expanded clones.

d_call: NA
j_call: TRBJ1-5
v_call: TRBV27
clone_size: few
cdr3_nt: TGTGCCAGCAGCTCCACTGGGTGGGGTCAGCCCCAGCATTTT
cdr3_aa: CASSSTGWGQPQHF

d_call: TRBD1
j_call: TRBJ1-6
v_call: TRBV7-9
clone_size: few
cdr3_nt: TGTGCCAGCAGCTCGTCGGGGGGCGGGACAGGGGTTTCACCCCTCCACTTT
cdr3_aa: CASSSSGGGTGVSPLHF

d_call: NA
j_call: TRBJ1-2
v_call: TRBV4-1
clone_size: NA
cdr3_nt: TGCGCCAGCAGCCCGGAAGGAACTAACTATGGCTACACCTTC
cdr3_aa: CASSPEGTNYGYTF

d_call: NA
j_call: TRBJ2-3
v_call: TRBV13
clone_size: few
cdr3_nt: TGTGCCAGCAGTGAGGGGGTCGCGGATACGCAGTATTTT
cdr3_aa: CASSEGVADTQYF

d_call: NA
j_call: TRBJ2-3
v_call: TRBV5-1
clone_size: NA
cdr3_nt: TGCGCCAGCAGCTTGCGCCCAGATACGCAGTATTTT
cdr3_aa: CASSLRPDTQYF

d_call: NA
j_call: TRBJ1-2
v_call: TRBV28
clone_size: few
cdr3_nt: TGTGCCAGCAGTTTACCGACTGGGGTATATGGCTACACCTTC
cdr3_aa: CASSLPTGVYGYTF

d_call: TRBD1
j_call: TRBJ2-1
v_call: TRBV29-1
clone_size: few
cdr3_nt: TGCAGCGTTGTTCGGACAGGGGTGTACAATGAGCAGTTCTTC
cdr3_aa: CSVVRTGVYNEQFF

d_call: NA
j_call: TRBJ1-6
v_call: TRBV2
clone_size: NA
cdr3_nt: TGTGCCAGCAGTAGGCAGGCGAGCTCCTATAATTCACCCCTCCACTTT
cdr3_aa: CASSRQASSYNSPLHF

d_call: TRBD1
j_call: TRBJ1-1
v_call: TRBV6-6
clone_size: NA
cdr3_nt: TGTGCCAGCAGCTACGGACAGGGAGGCACTGAAGCTTTCTTT
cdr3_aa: CASSYGQGGTEAFF

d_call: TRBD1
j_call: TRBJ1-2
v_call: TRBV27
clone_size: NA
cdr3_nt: TGTGCCAGCAGTTTCTCGGACAGGGTTAGTTATGGCTACACCTTC
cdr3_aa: CASSFSDRVSYGYTF

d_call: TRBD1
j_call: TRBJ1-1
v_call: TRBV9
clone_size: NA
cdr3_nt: TGTGCCAGCAGCGATACAGGGGATACTGAAGCTTTCTTT
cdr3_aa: CASSDTGDTEAFF

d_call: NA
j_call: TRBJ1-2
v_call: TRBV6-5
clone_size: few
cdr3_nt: TGTGCCAGCAGTTACCGGCATAACTATGGCTACACCTTC
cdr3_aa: CASSYRHNYGYTF

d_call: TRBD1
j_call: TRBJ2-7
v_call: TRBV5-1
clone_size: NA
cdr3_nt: TGCGCCAGCAGCTCCGGGACAGGGGCGGGGTACTACGAGCAGTACTTC
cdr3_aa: CASSSGTGAGYYEQYF

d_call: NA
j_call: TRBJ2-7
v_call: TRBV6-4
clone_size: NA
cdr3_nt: TGTGCCAGCACTATGACCTTTACACACTCCTACGAGCAGTACTTC
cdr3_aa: CASTMTFTHSYEQYF

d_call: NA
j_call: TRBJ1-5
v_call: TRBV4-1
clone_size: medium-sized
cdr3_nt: TGCGCCAGCAGCCAAGCCCAGGGGCGGTATAGCAATCAGCCCCAGCATTTT
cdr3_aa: CASSQAQGRYSNQPQHF

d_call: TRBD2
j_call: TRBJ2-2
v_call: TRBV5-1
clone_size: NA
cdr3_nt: TGCGCCAGCAGCTTGTATCCCAGCGGGACGAACACCGGGGAGCTGTTTTTT
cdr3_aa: CASSLYPSGTNTGELFF

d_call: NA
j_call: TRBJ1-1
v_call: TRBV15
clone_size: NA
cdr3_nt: TGTGCCACCAGCAGAGCGGGGGGTGGCACTGAAGCTTTCTTT
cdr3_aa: CATSRAGGGTEAFF

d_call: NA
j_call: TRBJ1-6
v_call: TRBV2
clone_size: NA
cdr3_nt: TGTGCCAGCAGTGAAGCGGGCAGCTCCTATAATTCACCCCTCCACTTT
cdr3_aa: CASSEAGSSYNSPLHF

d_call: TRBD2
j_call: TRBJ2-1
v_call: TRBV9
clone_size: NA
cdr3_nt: TGTGCCAGCAGTTATAGCGGGAGGGTCGGTAATGAGCAGTTCTTC
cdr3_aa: CASSYSGRVGNEQFF

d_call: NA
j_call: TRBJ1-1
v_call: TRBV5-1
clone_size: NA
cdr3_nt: TGCGCCAGCAGCTTGGACTACCTGCACACTGAAGCTTTCTTT
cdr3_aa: CASSLDYLHTEAFF